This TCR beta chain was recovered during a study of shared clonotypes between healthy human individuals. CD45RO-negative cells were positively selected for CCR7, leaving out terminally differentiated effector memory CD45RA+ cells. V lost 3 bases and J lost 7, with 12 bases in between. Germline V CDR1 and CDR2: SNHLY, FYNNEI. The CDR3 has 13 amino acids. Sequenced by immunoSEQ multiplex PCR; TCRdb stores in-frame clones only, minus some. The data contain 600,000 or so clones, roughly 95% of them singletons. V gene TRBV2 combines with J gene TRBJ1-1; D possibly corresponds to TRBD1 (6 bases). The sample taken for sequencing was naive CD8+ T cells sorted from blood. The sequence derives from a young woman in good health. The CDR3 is CASSDWGAGEAFF. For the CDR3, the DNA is TGTGCCAGCAGTGATTGGGGGGCTGGTGAAGCTTTCTTT.